This TCR beta chain was captured in a study of human thymus T cells. Points from the study as a whole: Highly overlapping thymic repertoires among unrelated individuals were reported in related research.

Surgeons resected thymus tissue during corrective heart surgery. Trimming took 6 bases from V and 1 from J, leaving 13 bases between them. The germline gives CDR1 SGHVS, CDR2 FNYEAQ. This CDR3 has 14 amino acids. A word on this clone: Antigen unknown.

Using immunoSEQ multiplex PCR, the repertoire was profiled, and TCRdb retains in-frame clones only, with some absent. Of about 130,000 clones in the sample, around 96% were seen once. This chain connects TRBV7-6 to TRBJ2-7; the D gene is possibly TRBD1 (6 bases). The sequence came from a boy younger than two with a congenital heart defect but otherwise immunologically healthy. The sample was thymus tissue. This CDR3 is CASSPEGESYEQYF. CDR3 DNA: TGTGCCAGCAGTCCAGAGGGGGAATCCTACGAGCAGTACTTC.